These 15 T cell receptor beta chains were sequenced from one sample in a study of early T cells in non-severe SARS-CoV-2 infection. TCRdb called the 5' RACE reads again in MiXCR, with one record for every CDR3 protein. Of tens of thousands of distinct CDR3 sequences in the sample, about 14% were seen once. The sequencing input was whole blood. These TCRs come from an adult who was a healthcare worker with PCR-confirmed SARS-CoV-2 infection or an uninfected control (not recorded which).

This chain joins TRBV11-2 and TRBJ2-1, with a weak D call TRBD2 (5 bases). CDR3 length: 12 amino acids. CDR1 is SGHAT, CDR2 FQNNGV, per germline. Trimming pared 5 bases from V and 14 bases from J, leaving 16 bases between. The CDR3 nucleotides are TGTGCCAGCAGCGCCCCCCCGGGGTTCGAGTTCTTC. Translated: CASSAPPGFEFF.

The chain uses TRBV9 and TRBJ1-1, with no clear D. The germline V gene has CDR1 SGDLS and CDR2 YYNGEE. The CDR3 has 15 amino acids. V was pared by 0 bases and J by 2 bases, with 11 bases between. CDR3 sequence (DNA): TGTGCCAGCAGCGTAGCCGGAGGCCTAAACACTGAAGCTTTCTTT. Translation: CASSVAGGLNTEAFF.

The table lists this clonotype with a few counts. The chain links TRBV12-3 or TRBV12-4 to TRBJ1-5; the D gene is possibly TRBD1 (5 bases). This CDR3 has 15 residues. The V gene lost 5 bases and the J gene lost 3 bases, with 14 bases spanning the gap. The CDR3 nucleotides read TGTGCCAGCAGTGAACTGGGACTCCCCAATCAGCCCCAGCATTTT. It encodes CASSELGLPNQPQHF.

This clonotype has a handful of counts. The genes are TRBV30 and TRBJ1-6, with a weak D call TRBD1 (6 bases). The CDR3 contains 14 residues. Trimming removed 1 base from V and 4 bases from J, with 8 bases in between. Germline CDR1 reads GTSNPN; CDR2 reads SVGIG (reference sequence). CDR3 region: CAWSGTAYNSPLHF. The CDR3 bases are TGTGCCTGGAGTGGGACAGCATATAATTCACCCCTCCACTTT.

This clonotype occurred many times. The chain recombines TRBV7-2 with TRBJ2-5; 7 nucleotides match TRBD2. Germline lookup yields CDR1 SGHTA and CDR2 FQGNSA. V lost 3 bases and J lost 1; bases outside the gene matches: 2. This CDR3 comprises 14 residues. The CDR3 nucleotides are TGTGCCAGCAGCTTCAGCGGGGTCCAAGAGACCCAGTACTTC. Translating gives CASSFSGVQETQYF. The full variable domain, in which reference TRBV7-2 and TRBJ2-5 provide the parts outside the CDR3, is GAGVSQSPSNKVTEKGKDVELRCDPISGHTALYWYRQSLGQGLEFLIYFQGNSAPDKSGLPSDRFSAERTGGSVSTLTIQRTQQEDSAVYLCASSFSGVQETQYFGPGTRLLVL.

Many counts were recorded for this clonotype. This sequence joins TRBV21-1 and TRBJ2-4. TRBV21-1 is a recognized pseudogene. CDR3 length: 13 amino acids. Written as DNA, the CDR3 is TGTGCCAGCAGCAAAGAACAGAAAAACATTCAGTACTTC. This gives the protein CASSKEQKNIQYF.

This clonotype was found a few times. The J gene is TRBJ2-3, the V gene TRBV29-1; 13 nucleotides align to TRBD2. V shed 3 bases, J shed 0 bases, and the junction held 9 bases outside the gene matches. The germline V gene has CDR1 SQVTM and CDR2 ANQGSEA. The CDR3 is 18 residues long. CDR3 loop: CSVDGIGLAGVSTDTQYF. The CDR3 bases are TGCAGCGTTGACGGAATTGGACTAGCGGGGGTCAGCACAGATACGCAGTATTTT.

The V call is TRBV5-4, the J call TRBJ2-5; a possible D gene is TRBD2 (6 bases). The V gene lost 2 bases and the J gene lost 1 base, with 12 bases spanning the gap. The CDR3 spans 15 residues. Germline CDR1 reads SGHNT; CDR2 reads YYREEE (reference sequence). CDR3 bases: TGTGCCAGCAGCTTAGGGACTGCCCGCCAAGAGACCCAGTACTTC. This sequence encodes CASSLGTARQETQYF.

The DNA of the CDR3 is TGTGCCAGCTCACCACCGAACGGAATCTCTGGAAACACCATATATTTT. It is translated as CASSPPNGISGNTIYF. This rearrangement joins TRBV18 to TRBJ1-3; D remains unclear. The CDR3 has 16 amino acids. Germline V CDR1 and CDR2: KGHSH, LQKENI. V lost 0 bases to trimming and J lost 0 bases, with 9 bases between them.

The V gene is TRBV12-3 or TRBV12-4, the J gene TRBJ1-1; D remains ambiguous. The V end lost 6 bases, the J end lost 6 bases, and 8 bases lay between the germline ends. The CDR3 length is 11 residues. The CDR3 DNA sequence: TGTGCCAGCAGGCTCGGGGCTGAAGCTTTCTTT. Encoded protein: CASRLGAEAFF.

The rearrangement links TRBV7-8 to TRBJ2-3, with TRBD2 matching 9 bases. The junction had 5 bases not matched to a gene; V was cut back by 4 bases and J by 0 bases. CDR1 is SGHVS, CDR2 FQNEAQ, per germline. The CDR3 loop spans 16 amino acids. In DNA, the CDR3 is TGTGCCAGCAGCTCAATAGCGGGGGAGAGCACAGATACGCAGTATTTT. It translates to CASSSIAGESTDTQYF. Full variable domain (missing parts from reference TRBV7-8 and TRBJ2-3): GAGVSQSPRYKVAKRGQDVALRCDPISGHVSLFWYQQALGQGPEFLTYFQNEAQLDKSGLPSDRFFAERPEGSVSTLKIQRTQQEDSAVYLCASSSIAGESTDTQYFGPGTRLTVL.

Only a few counts were recorded for this clonotype. The V call is TRBV6-5, the J call TRBJ2-1; TRBD2 aligns across 7 bases. The germline gives CDR1 MNHEY, CDR2 SVGAGI. Trimming at V came to 6 bases and at J to 6 bases, leaving 2 bases not matched to a gene. The CDR3 is made up of 12 amino acids. The CDR3 here is CASSRTSNEQFF. The CDR3 DNA reads TGTGCCAGCAGCAGGACTAGCAATGAGCAGTTCTTC.

The rearrangement joins TRBV6-6 to TRBJ2-2; D possibly uses TRBD1 or TRBD2 (5 bases each). This CDR3 spans 17 amino acids. Trimming stripped 4 bases from V and 0 bases from J, with 15 bases between. Germline assignment: CDR1 MNHNY and CDR2 SVGAGI (reference sequence). CDR3 loop: CASSSRDPPSNTGELFF. The CDR3 region has the DNA TGTGCCAGCAGTTCCCGGGACCCCCCCTCGAACACCGGGGAGCTGTTTTTT.

This clonotype was counted only a few times. V usage is TRBV7-2 and J usage is TRBJ1-1, with D hard to call. The germline V and J ends were trimmed by 4 bases and 0 bases, with 6 bases remaining between them. The germline gives CDR1 SGHTA, CDR2 FQGNSA. The CDR3 contains 13 residues. For the CDR3, the DNA is TGTGCCAGCAGCTCCCCCTTGAACACTGAAGCTTTCTTT. Translating gives CASSSPLNTEAFF.

The chain carries TRBV14 and TRBJ1-2; perhaps TRBD1 as D (6 bases). This CDR3 has 14 residues. With 0 bases removed from V and 5 bases from J, the gap between germline ends came to 10 bases. The germline CDR1 and CDR2 sequences are SGHDN and FVKESK. The CDR3 sequence: CASSQEGARYGYTF. CDR3 nucleotide sequence: TGTGCCAGCAGCCAAGAGGGGGCGAGGTATGGCTACACCTTC.